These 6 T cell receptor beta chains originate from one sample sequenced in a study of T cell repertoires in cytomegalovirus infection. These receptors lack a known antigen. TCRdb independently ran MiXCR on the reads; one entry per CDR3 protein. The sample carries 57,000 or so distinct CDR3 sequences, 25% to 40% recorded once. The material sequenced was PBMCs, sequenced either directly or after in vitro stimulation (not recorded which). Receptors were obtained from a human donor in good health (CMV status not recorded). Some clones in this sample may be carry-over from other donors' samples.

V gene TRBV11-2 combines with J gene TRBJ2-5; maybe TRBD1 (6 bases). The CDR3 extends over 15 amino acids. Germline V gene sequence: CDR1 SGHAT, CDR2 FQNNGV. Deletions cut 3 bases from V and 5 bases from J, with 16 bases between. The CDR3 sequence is CASSFWGQGEETQYF. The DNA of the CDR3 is TGTGCCAGCAGCTTTTGGGGACAAGGGGAGGAGACCCAGTACTTC. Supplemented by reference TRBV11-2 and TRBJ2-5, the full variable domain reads EAGVAQSPRYKIIEKRQSVAFWCNPISGHATLYWYQQILGQGPKLLIQFQNNGVVDDSQLPKDRFSAERLKGVDSTLKIQPAKLEDSAVYLCASSFWGQGEETQYFGPGTRLLVL.

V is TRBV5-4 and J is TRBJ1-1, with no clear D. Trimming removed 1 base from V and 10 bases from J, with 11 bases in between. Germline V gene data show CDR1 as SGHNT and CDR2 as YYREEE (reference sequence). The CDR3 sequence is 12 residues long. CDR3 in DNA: TGTGCCAGCAGCTTGAATGCTGCGGGAGCTTTCTTT. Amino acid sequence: CASSLNAAGAFF. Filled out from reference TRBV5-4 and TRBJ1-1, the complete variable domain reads ETGVTQSPTHLIKTRGQQVTLRCSSQSGHNTVSWYQQALGQGPQFIFQYYREEENGRGNFPPRFSGLQFPNYSSELNVNALELDDSALYLCASSLNAAGAFFGQGTRLTVV.

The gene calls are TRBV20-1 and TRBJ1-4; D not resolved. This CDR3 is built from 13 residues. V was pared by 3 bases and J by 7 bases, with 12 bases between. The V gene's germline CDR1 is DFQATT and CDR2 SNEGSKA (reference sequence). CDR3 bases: TGCAGTGCTAGGGACCCCGGAGCTGAAAAACTGTTTTTT. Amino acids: CSARDPGAEKLFF.

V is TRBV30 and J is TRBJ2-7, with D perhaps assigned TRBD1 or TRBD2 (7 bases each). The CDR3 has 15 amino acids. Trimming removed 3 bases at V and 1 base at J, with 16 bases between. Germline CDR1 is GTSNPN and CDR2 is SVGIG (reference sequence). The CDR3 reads CAWSPGGAQSYEQYF. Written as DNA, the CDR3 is TGTGCCTGGAGCCCAGGGGGGGCTCAGTCCTACGAGCAGTACTTC.

CDR3 nucleotides: TGTGCCAGCATCGGACTAGCGGGGTCTAGTGAGACCCAGTACTTC. Its translation: CASIGLAGSSETQYF. The chain recombines TRBV2 with TRBJ2-5, with 12 bases aligning to TRBD2. The ends lost 7 bases at V and 5 bases at J; junction bases unmatched: 8. Per germline, CDR1 SNHLY and CDR2 FYNNEI. The CDR3 loop spans 15 amino acids.

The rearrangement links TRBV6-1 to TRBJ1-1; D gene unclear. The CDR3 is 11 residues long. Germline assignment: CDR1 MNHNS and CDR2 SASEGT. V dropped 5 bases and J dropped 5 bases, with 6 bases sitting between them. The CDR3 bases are TGTGCCAGCAGTTTGTGGACTGAAGCTTTCTTT. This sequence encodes CASSLWTEAFF.